These 24 T cell receptor beta chains were sequenced from one sample in a study of cytotoxic CD8 clonotypes in ibrutinib-treated CLL. Generated by immunoSEQ multiplex PCR, the TCRdb table keeps only in-frame clones and is missing some. The repertoire holds 75,000 to 90,000 clones, with over 80% as singletons. Specimen: PBMCs, collected after 24 months of ibrutinib treatment. The origin of the receptors is a human donor with chronic lymphocytic leukemia.

This chain joins TRBV5-4 and TRBJ2-2; 7 bases agree with TRBD2. This CDR3 spans 12 amino acids. V lost 7 bases and J lost 7; bases outside the gene matches: 4. Germline V gene lookup returns CDR1 SGHNT and CDR2 YYREEE (reference sequence). For the CDR3, the DNA is TGTGCCAGCCAGACGGGGGGCGGGGAGCTGTTTTTT. Its translation: CASQTGGGELFF.

This clone was detected a few times. This chain joins TRBV13 and TRBJ1-3, with D possibly matching TRBD1 (5 bases). V was cut by 6 bases and J by 0 bases, with 18 bases left in between. The CDR3 length is 17 residues. Germline CDR1 PRHDT, CDR2 FYEKMQ (reference sequence). The CDR3 nucleotides are TGTGCCAGCAGTGCTCCTGGGGGGGTCTTCTCTGGAAACACCATATATTTT. It codes for CASSAPGGVFSGNTIYF. Looking up the rest from reference TRBV13 and TRBJ1-3 gives the full variable domain: AAGVIQSPRHLIKEKRETATLKCYPIPRHDTVYWYQQGPGQDPQFLISFYEKMQSDKGSIPDRFSAQQFSDYHSELNMSSLELGDSALYFCASSAPGGVFSGNTIYFGEGSWLTVV.

This clone has a single count. The chain combines TRBV2 with TRBJ2-7; the D gene is possibly TRBD2 (6 bases). Germline V gives CDR1 SNHLY, CDR2 FYNNEI. The CDR3 loop spans 13 amino acids. V lost 1 base, J lost 6 bases, and 10 bases lay in between. DNA of the CDR3: TGTGCCAGCAGTGAAGAGGTGACTAGCGAGCAGTACTTC. It encodes CASSEEVTSEQYF.

V and J are TRBV6-6 and TRBJ1-5; possible D gene TRBD1, 5 bases. V dropped 0 bases and J dropped 7 bases, with 10 bases sitting between them. This CDR3 spans 14 amino acids. CDR1 MNHNY and CDR2 SVGAGI come from the germline V gene (reference sequence). The DNA for the CDR3 is TGTGCCAGCAGTTACTCGACGGGGGTCCAGCCCCAGCATTTT. Protein sequence: CASSYSTGVQPQHF.

The chain joins TRBV6-6 to TRBJ1-2, with D uncertain. CDR1 MNHNY and CDR2 SVGAGI come from the germline V gene (reference sequence). Trimming pared 6 bases from V and 4 bases from J, leaving 12 bases between. The CDR3 length is 13 residues. The CDR3 bases are TGTGCCAGCAGACAAGATGGCCCCTATGGCTACACCTTC. Protein sequence: CASRQDGPYGYTF.

V gene TRBV27 combines with J gene TRBJ2-1; 11 nucleotides line up with TRBD2. This CDR3 is built from 17 residues. Germline CDR1 reads MNHEY; CDR2 reads SMNVEV (reference sequence). Unmatched junction bases numbered 8, after V lost 3 bases and J lost 4 bases. CDR3 coding DNA: TGTGCCAGCAGTTTCCCGACACTAGCGGGAGAGTACAATGAGCAGTTCTTC. Translation: CASSFPTLAGEYNEQFF.

This chain uses TRBV10-3 with TRBJ2-7, with 10 bases identical to TRBD1. The germline gives CDR1 ENHRY, CDR2 SYGVKD. This CDR3 comprises 15 residues. V shed 9 bases and J 3 bases; nucleotides not matched to a gene: 11. DNA for the CDR3: TGTGCCATACAGCGCGGACAGGGGGTTGTCTACGAGCAGTACTTC. Protein product: CAIQRGQGVVYEQYF.

The chain couples TRBV30 to TRBJ1-4, with D maybe TRBD1 (5 bases). This CDR3 is built from 14 residues. The ends were cut back, 6 bases at V and 8 bases at J, with 19 bases in the middle. Germline CDR1 GTSNPN, CDR2 SVGIG (reference sequence). The CDR3 is CACQPAGGEEKLFF. CDR3 sequence (DNA): TGTGCCTGCCAGCCGGCGGGGGGAGAGGAAAAACTGTTTTTT.

The gene calls are TRBV18 and TRBJ2-5; weak D call: TRBD2 (6 bases). This CDR3 has 14 residues. Deletions cut 3 bases from V and 5 bases from J, with 13 bases between. CDR1 is KGHSH and CDR2 is LQKENI in the germline V gene. CDR3 nucleotides: TGTGCCAGCTCACCGAACGGGAGCGGTGAGACCCAGTACTTC. It yields the protein CASSPNGSGETQYF.

The chain couples TRBV5-1 to TRBJ2-2, with D perhaps given as TRBD1 or TRBD2 (6 bases each). The V end was cut by 0 bases, the J end by 3 bases, with 12 bases between. Germline V CDR1 and CDR2: SGHRS, YFSETQ. The CDR3 extends over 16 amino acids. CDR3 nucleotide sequence: TGCGCCAGCAGCTTGGAGGAGGGGGGCGACACCGGGGAGCTGTTTTTT. Translated: CASSLEEGGDTGELFF.

This chain uses TRBV7-3 with TRBJ2-5, with D possibly matching TRBD1 (6 bases). In germline, CDR1 is SGHTA, CDR2 FQGTGA. The CDR3 is 13 residues long. Trimming shortened V by 2 bases and J by 3 bases, and 7 bases separated the two germline ends. As DNA, the CDR3 is TGTGCCAGCAGCTTACACAGGGAAGAGACCCAGTACTTC. The encoded protein is CASSLHREETQYF.

The rearrangement links TRBV6-1 to TRBJ2-2; 7 positions match TRBD1. The trim removed 7 bases at V and 1 base at J, leaving 3 bases unmatched. CDR3 length: 14 amino acids. Per the germline V gene, CDR1 is MNHNS and CDR2 is SASEGT. This CDR3 is CASKGTVNTGELFF. Written as DNA, the CDR3 is TGTGCCAGCAAAGGGACAGTGAACACCGGGGAGCTGTTTTTT.

DNA of the CDR3: TGTGCCAGCAGTTGGGGCAGATTTAATGAAAAACTGTTTTTT. Encoded protein: CASSWGRFNEKLFF. The chain combines TRBV25-1 with TRBJ1-4; D is possibly TRBD1 (5 bases). The CDR3 sequence is 14 residues long. The V gene's germline CDR1 is MGHDK and CDR2 SYGVNS. V was clipped by 5 bases and J by 4 bases, with 11 bases between them.

J is TRBJ1-3 and V is TRBV18; D is possibly TRBD1 (5 bases). The CDR3 is made up of 16 amino acids. Looked up from germline, CDR1 is KGHSH and CDR2 is LQKENI. The germline V and J ends were trimmed by 6 bases and 3 bases, with 18 bases remaining between them. DNA for the CDR3: TGTGCCAGCTCGCCGCCAGGGACCGTCAATGGAAACACCATATATTTT. Translating gives CASSPPGTVNGNTIYF.

This clone showed up many times. The V call is TRBV7-3, the J call TRBJ2-2; D may be TRBD2 (5 bases). The CDR3 is 15 amino acids. V lost 5 bases, J lost 2 bases, and 12 bases lay in between. Germline V CDR1 and CDR2: SGHTA, FQGTGA. CDR3 region: CASSPVGGNTGELFF. CDR3 nucleotides: TGTGCCAGCAGCCCCGTCGGAGGTAACACCGGGGAGCTGTTTTTT. Full variable domain (rest looked up from reference TRBV7-3 and TRBJ2-2): GAGVSQTPSNKVTEKGKYVELRCDPISGHTALYWYRQSLGQGPEFLIYFQGTGAADDSGLPNDRFFAVRPEGSVSTLKIQRTERGDSAVYLCASSPVGGNTGELFFGEGSRLTVL.

The genes are TRBV2 and TRBJ2-4; 13 bases fit TRBD2. The CDR3 loop spans 14 amino acids. Losses at the gene ends were 3 bases for V and 11 bases for J; bases not matched to a gene: 4. Germline CDR1 reads SNHLY; CDR2 reads FYNNEI. CDR3 in amino acids: CASSDVLAGGVQYF. The CDR3 region has the DNA TGTGCCAGCAGTGACGTACTAGCGGGAGGGGTTCAGTACTTC.

CDR3 protein: CASRIHLSGGRAGELFF. The CDR3, as DNA: TGTGCCAGCAGAATCCACTTGTCCGGGGGACGCGCCGGGGAGCTGTTTTTT. The chain uses TRBV28 and TRBJ2-2; TRBD2 is a possible D gene (6 bases). The CDR3 is made up of 17 amino acids. Germline loops: CDR1 MDHEN, CDR2 SYDVKM. The V end was cut by 6 bases, the J end by 6 bases, with 23 bases between.

The V and J genes are TRBV2 and TRBJ1-2, with D uncertain. This CDR3 contains 15 residues. Germline V gene data show CDR1 as SNHLY and CDR2 as FYNNEI. Between the trimmed V and J ends, which lost 1 base and 6 bases, there was a span of 15 bases. The CDR3 reads CASSEVNGFENGYTF. In DNA form, the CDR3 reads TGTGCCAGCAGTGAAGTTAATGGGTTTGAGAATGGCTACACCTTC.

The rearrangement links TRBV6-5 to TRBJ1-1; D unresolved. Germline CDR1 is MNHEY and CDR2 is SVGAGI. The V and J ends lost 0 bases and 2 bases respectively, with 7 bases between them. This CDR3 has 14 residues. The CDR3 sequence is CASSYSGLNTEAFF. The CDR3 coding sequence is TGTGCCAGCAGTTACTCAGGGCTCAACACTGAAGCTTTCTTT.

The chain uses TRBV28 and TRBJ1-1; 7 bases fit TRBD1. V lost 5 bases and J lost 5; bases outside the gene matches: 8. This CDR3 is built from 14 residues. Germline loops: CDR1 MDHEN, CDR2 SYDVKM. In DNA, the CDR3 is TGTGCCAGCAGTATTAGACAGGGTGGAACTGAAGCTTTCTTT. This sequence encodes CASSIRQGGTEAFF.

The chain recombines TRBV6-5 with TRBJ2-7, with D possibly TRBD1 on 6 matching bases. V lost 7 bases and J lost 2, with 18 bases in between. The CDR3 has 15 amino acids. Germline lookup yields CDR1 MNHEY and CDR2 SVGAGI. The CDR3 region is CASKLTGENPYEQYF. CDR3 DNA sequence: TGTGCCAGCAAACTGACAGGAGAAAATCCCTACGAGCAGTACTTC.

The J gene is TRBJ1-4, the V gene TRBV7-9; unclear D gene. Germline V gene lookup returns CDR1 SEHNR and CDR2 FQNEAQ (reference sequence). Trimming left V 1 base short and J 2 bases short, with 8 bases between. The CDR3 extends over 15 amino acids. In DNA, the CDR3 is TGTGCCAGCAGCTTAGGAGGGTGGACTAATGAAAAACTGTTTTTT. It codes for CASSLGGWTNEKLFF.

This clone was observed a few times. The CDR3 spells CASSLGGSGTAEQYF. CDR3 in DNA: TGTGCCAGCAGCCTAGGGGGGAGCGGGACAGCCGAGCAGTACTTC. The rearrangement uses TRBV7-3 and TRBJ2-7; D may correspond to TRBD1 or TRBD2 (7 bases each). The CDR3 totals 15 residues. Germline CDR1 and CDR2: SGHTA and FQGTGA. V gave up 5 bases and J gave up 6 bases, with 20 bases separating them.

CDR3 amino acids: CATSRDYSAGLTDTQYF. The DNA of the CDR3 is TGTGCCACCAGCAGAGATTACTCCGCAGGGCTCACAGATACGCAGTATTTT. The rearrangement joins TRBV15 to TRBJ2-3; D perhaps matches TRBD1 (5 bases). There are 17 residues in the CDR3. Germline assignment: CDR1 LNHNV and CDR2 YYDKDF (reference sequence). With 0 bases removed from V and 2 bases from J, the gap between germline ends came to 15 bases.